What follows is one T cell receptor (beta chain) and its context. Its antigen is currently unknown. PCR primers comprised 60 Vbeta and 13 Jbeta primers. The repertoire was sequenced with immunoSEQ multiplex PCR; TCRdb's copy has only in-frame clones and lacks some. The table includes roughly 180,000 clones, 75% to 85% detected once. This sample is drawn from a study of cytomegalovirus exposure and HLA in healthy donors. Findings of the study overall: The study designated some 180 TCR beta chains cytomegalovirus-associated. A later analysis reportedly found that, within productive TCRs, an Asian-associated ancestry cluster had fewer N-insertions than the mean observed across the approximately 700 donors. Productive rates of about 87% or about 30% were seen for most TCR beta V segments in an earlier analysis.

Germline-derived CDR1 and CDR2 are SGHDT and YYEEEE. There are 14 residues in the CDR3. V was clipped by 3 bases and J by 5 bases, with 15 bases between them. The rearrangement links TRBV5-6 to TRBJ2-7, with D perhaps matching TRBD1 (5 bases). Specimen: PBMCs. The sequence was collected from a woman aged 55 to 70 in good health and CMV-seropositive. The CDR3 here is CASSWARTWDEQYF. Here the CDR3 DNA reads TGTGCCAGCAGCTGGGCGAGGACATGGGACGAGCAGTACTTC.